This T cell receptor (beta chain) appears in the sequencing data of a study of blood T cell repertoires in COVID-19. Overall study: The origin of the acute and convalescent COVID-19 samples was the United States, Italy and Spain. The cDNA or gDNA used as material had been derived from T cells, B-cell-depleted T cells, or PBMCs.

In the original workflow: By means of reference gene primer amplification, nucleated cell counts were estimated. The assay was immunoSEQ multiplex PCR, and TCRdb's table has in-frame clones only and misses some. That table gives V, J and clone size, and the DNA gave D and trimming. The sample has roughly 30,000 clones, 85% to 95% seen once. The CDR3 consists of 19 residues. V lost 2 bases to trimming and J lost 0 bases, with 21 bases between them. Germline CDR1 reads SGHNT; CDR2 reads YYREEE (reference sequence). The sequence derives from a human donor in a cohort sampled during active COVID-19. The chain links TRBV5-4 to TRBJ1-5; a weak D match, TRBD1 (6 bases). The sequencing sample was made of peripheral blood. CDR3 in DNA: TGTGCCAGCAGCTTAGCTCAGGGGTCGGACGTTTATAGCAATCAGCCCCAGCATTTT. Its protein product is CASSLAQGSDVYSNQPQHF.